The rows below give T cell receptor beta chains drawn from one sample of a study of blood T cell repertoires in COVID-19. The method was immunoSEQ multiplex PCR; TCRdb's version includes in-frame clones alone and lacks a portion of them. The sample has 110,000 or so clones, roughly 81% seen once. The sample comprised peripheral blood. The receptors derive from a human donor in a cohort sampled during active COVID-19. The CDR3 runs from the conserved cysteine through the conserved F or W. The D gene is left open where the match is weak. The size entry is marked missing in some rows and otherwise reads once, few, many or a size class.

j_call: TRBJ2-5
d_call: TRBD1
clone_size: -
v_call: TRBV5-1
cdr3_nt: TGCGCCAGCAGCTTGGGGTACAGGGGTAAGACCCAGTACTTC
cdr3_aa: CASSLGYRGKTQYF

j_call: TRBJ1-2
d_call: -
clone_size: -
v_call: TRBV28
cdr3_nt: TGTGCCAGCAGTTTATATGGAGGGAGAAACTATGGCTACACCTTC
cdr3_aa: CASSLYGGRNYGYTF

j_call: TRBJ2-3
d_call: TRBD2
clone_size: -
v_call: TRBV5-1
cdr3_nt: TGCGCCAGCAGCCGAAATCCTCTAGCGGGCGTAACTAGCACAGATACGCAGTATTTT
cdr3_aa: CASSRNPLAGVTSTDTQYF

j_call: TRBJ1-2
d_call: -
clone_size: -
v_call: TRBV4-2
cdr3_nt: TGTGCCAGCAGCCAAGGGTGGCAGGAGGCTAACTATGGCTACACCTTC
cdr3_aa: CASSQGWQEANYGYTF

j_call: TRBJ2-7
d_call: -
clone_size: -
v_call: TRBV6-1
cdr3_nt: TGTGCCAGCAGTGAGATAGGGGTTTTCTTGATCGAGCAGTACTTC
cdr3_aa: CASSEIGVFLIEQYF

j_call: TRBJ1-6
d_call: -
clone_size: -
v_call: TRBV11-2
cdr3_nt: TGTGCCAGCAGCTTCGACAGGCTGAGGAATTCACCCCTCCACTTT
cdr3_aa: CASSFDRLRNSPLHF

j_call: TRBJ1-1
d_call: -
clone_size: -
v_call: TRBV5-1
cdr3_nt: TGCGCCAGCAGCTTATCGGGGAACATGAACACTGAAGCTTTCTTT
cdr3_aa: CASSLSGNMNTEAFF

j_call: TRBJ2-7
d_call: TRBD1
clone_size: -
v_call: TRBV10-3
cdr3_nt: TGTGCCATCAGTGACTCCGGGACAGGACGCTACGAGCAGTACTTC
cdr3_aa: CAISDSGTGRYEQYF

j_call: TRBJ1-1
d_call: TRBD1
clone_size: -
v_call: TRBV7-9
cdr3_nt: TGTGCCAGCAGCCCCCTGGGGCAGGGGGGTGGTACAGAAGCTTTCTTT
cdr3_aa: CASSPLGQGGGTEAFF

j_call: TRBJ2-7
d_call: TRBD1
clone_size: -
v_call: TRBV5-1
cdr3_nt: TGCGCCAGCAGCCCGGGACAGGGTAACTACGAGCAGTACTTC
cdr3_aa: CASSPGQGNYEQYF

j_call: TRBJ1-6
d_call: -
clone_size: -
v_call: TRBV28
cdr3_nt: TGTGCCTCGACCCGGGGGGTTGAGGCACCCCTCCACTTT
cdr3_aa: CASTRGVEAPLHF

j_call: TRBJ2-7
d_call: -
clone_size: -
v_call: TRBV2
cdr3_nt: TGTGCCAGCAGAATACGGGTGCGAGAGCAGTACTTC
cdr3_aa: CASRIRVREQYF

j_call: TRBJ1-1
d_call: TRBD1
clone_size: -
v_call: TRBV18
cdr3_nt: TGTGCCAGCTCACCACAGACAGGGATGGACCCTGAAGCTTTCTTT
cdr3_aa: CASSPQTGMDPEAFF

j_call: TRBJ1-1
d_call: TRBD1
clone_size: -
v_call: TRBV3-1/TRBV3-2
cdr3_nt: TGTGCCAGCAGCCAATATAGTCGGACAGGGCGGGGAGCTTTCTTT
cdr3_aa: CASSQYSRTGRGAFF

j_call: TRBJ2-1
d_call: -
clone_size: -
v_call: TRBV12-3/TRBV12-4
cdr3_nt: TGTGCCAGCACCCCGGACACAAACAATGAGCAGTTCTTC
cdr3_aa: CASTPDTNNEQFF

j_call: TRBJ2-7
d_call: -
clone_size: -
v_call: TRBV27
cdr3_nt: TGTGCCAGCAGTTTAGGGGGGATCGGCTACGAGCAGTACTTC
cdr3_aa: CASSLGGIGYEQYF

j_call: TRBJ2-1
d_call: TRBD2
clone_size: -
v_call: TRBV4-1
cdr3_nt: TGCGCCAGCAGCCAATCCACTAGCGGGGGGGCCATTGAGCAGTTCTTC
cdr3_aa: CASSQSTSGGAIEQFF

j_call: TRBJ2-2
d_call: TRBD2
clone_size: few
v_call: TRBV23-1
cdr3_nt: TGCGCCAGCAGTAGCGGGACTAGCGGGAGTAAGAACACCGGGGAGCTGTTTTTT
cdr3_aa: CASSSGTSGSKNTGELFF